The 25 T cell receptor beta chains in this list originate from one sample, sequenced in a study of CD8 T cells in Susac syndrome (dated by TCRdb to between 2018 and 2021). The library was prepared using the immunoSEQ multiplex PCR assay. RNA was extracted with the RNeasy kit and about 0.5 to 1 ug was reverse transcribed using random hexamers. The public reads were run again by TCRdb, first through fastp at Q25 and then through MiXCR, and only productive beta chains were kept. Each CDR3 protein appears once, grouped with its most common genes and DNA. The sample table holds 200,000 to 250,000 distinct CDR3 sequences, of which approximately 94% were seen once. Of the sample, 0.15% to 0.2% is held by the ten largest clones. Sequenced material: CD4+ T cells from PBMCs. These receptors all stem from a human donor with Susac syndrome.

The V call is TRBV20-1, the J call TRBJ1-6, with a weak D call TRBD1 (6 bases). The CDR3 is 13 residues long. The V gene's germline CDR1 is DFQATT and CDR2 SNEGSKA (reference sequence). V was clipped by 5 bases and J by 8 bases, with 13 bases between them. The CDR3 DNA reads TGCAGTGCTTCAGGGGTAGAGGATTCACCCCTCCACTTT. Its protein product is CSASGVEDSPLHF.

The chain joins TRBV12-3 or TRBV12-4 to TRBJ1-5; D is undetermined. The CDR3 extends over 15 amino acids. The V and J ends lost 1 base and 3 bases respectively, with 10 bases between them. The CDR3 DNA follows: TGTGCCAGCAGTTTAGAAGGGTCTTACAATCAGCCCCAGCATTTT. Protein: CASSLEGSYNQPQHF.

This rearrangement joins TRBV6-5 to TRBJ1-5, with 7 bases fitting TRBD1. The germline CDR1 and CDR2 sequences are MNHEY and SVGAGI. The CDR3 extends over 15 amino acids. J lost 1 base, V lost 6 bases, and 6 bases had no gene match. The CDR3 sequence is CASSSLGQSNQPQHF. As DNA, the CDR3 is TGTGCCAGCAGCTCCTTGGGACAGAGCAATCAGCCCCAGCATTTT.

This chain connects TRBV15 to TRBJ1-3; D is possibly TRBD1 (5 bases). Germline assignment: CDR1 LNHNV and CDR2 YYDKDF (reference sequence). V dropped 5 bases and J dropped 0 bases, with 11 bases sitting between them. The CDR3 is 15 amino acids. The CDR3 loop reads CATSEGSSSGNTIYF. CDR3 nucleotide sequence: TGTGCCACCAGCGAGGGGTCGAGCTCTGGAAACACCATATATTTT.

The gene calls are TRBV29-1 and TRBJ2-5; the match to TRBD2 covers 12 bases. The trim removed 5 bases at V and 4 bases at J, leaving 8 bases unmatched. This CDR3 is built from 15 residues. CDR1 SQVTM and CDR2 ANQGSEA come from the germline V gene. The CDR3 DNA reads TGCAGCGTTTCCCCACTAGCGGGGGGACGAGAGACCCAGTACTTC. Translation gives CSVSPLAGGRETQYF.

This sequence joins TRBV19 and TRBJ2-7, with D possibly TRBD2 on 5 matching bases. The CDR3 runs 13 residues. V was trimmed by 3 bases and J by 5 bases, leaving 11 bases between them. Germline V gives CDR1 LNHDA, CDR2 SQIVND (reference sequence). CDR3 sequence: CASSIGVTNEQYF. CDR3 DNA sequence: TGTGCCAGTAGTATCGGGGTAACGAACGAGCAGTACTTC. Supplemented by reference TRBV19 and TRBJ2-7, the full variable domain reads DGGITQSPKYLFRKEGQNVTLSCEQNLNHDAMYWYRQDPGQGLRLIYYSQIVNDFQKGDIAEGYSVSREKKESFPLTVTSAQKNPTAFYLCASSIGVTNEQYFGPGTRLTVT.

The chain recombines TRBV19 with TRBJ2-2, with no clear D. CDR1 and CDR2 from the germline V gene are LNHDA and SQIVND (reference sequence). The length of the CDR3 is 14 residues. The germline V and J ends were trimmed by 3 bases and 5 bases, with 10 bases remaining between them. CDR3 DNA sequence: TGTGCCAGTAGTATGACTCTTCCTACCGGGGAGCTGTTTTTT. As protein: CASSMTLPTGELFF. Based on the CDR3 plus reference TRBV19 and TRBJ2-2, the full variable domain is DGGITQSPKYLFRKEGQNVTLSCEQNLNHDAMYWYRQDPGQGLRLIYYSQIVNDFQKGDIAEGYSVSREKKESFPLTVTSAQKNPTAFYLCASSMTLPTGELFFGEGSRLTVL.

The chain links TRBV28 to TRBJ1-5, with TRBD1 identical over 7 bases. V shed 4 bases, J shed 2 bases, and the junction held 11 bases outside the gene matches. Germline V gives CDR1 MDHEN, CDR2 SYDVKM. This CDR3 comprises 17 residues. The CDR3 coding sequence is TGTGCCAGCAGTTCACCCGGAGGGGGGACAGGCAATCAGCCCCAGCATTTT. Protein product: CASSSPGGGTGNQPQHF.

This chain connects TRBV20-1 to TRBJ2-3; D is possibly TRBD1 (6 bases). Germline CDR1 and CDR2: DFQATT and SNEGSKA (reference sequence). V was clipped by 6 bases and J by 0 bases, with 16 bases between them. This CDR3 comprises 15 residues. The CDR3, as DNA: TGCAGTGCCCTGCGGCGGACAGTGAGCACAGATACGCAGTATTTT. Its translation: CSALRRTVSTDTQYF.

This chain connects TRBV6-5 to TRBJ2-7, with D possibly being TRBD1 (5 bases). There are 16 residues in the CDR3. The germline V gene has CDR1 MNHEY and CDR2 SVGAGI. V was shortened by 2 bases and J by 0 bases, with 14 bases between the two germline ends. The CDR3 DNA sequence: TGTGCCAGCAGTTACGGGGCCGGCCCGAGCTCCTACGAGCAGTACTTC. Protein: CASSYGAGPSSYEQYF.

The chain carries TRBV10-3 and TRBJ1-2; no firm D call. This CDR3 spans 13 amino acids. Trimming removed 4 bases from V and 3 bases from J, with 9 bases in between. Germline V gene sequence: CDR1 ENHRY, CDR2 SYGVKD. CDR3 coding DNA: TGTGCCATCAGTGCGGCTGGGGACTATGGCTACACCTTC. Protein: CAISAAGDYGYTF.

The chain couples TRBV12-3 or TRBV12-4 to TRBJ1-1; 9 bases fit TRBD1. The CDR3 length is 15 residues. V shed 3 bases and J 1 base; nucleotides not matched to a gene: 3. The DNA for the CDR3 is TGTGCCAGCAGTTTCGACAGGGGGAGGAACACTGAAGCTTTCTTT. Protein: CASSFDRGRNTEAFF.

The chain links TRBV6-1 to TRBJ1-6; maybe TRBD1 (5 bases). Germline V gives CDR1 MNHNS, CDR2 SASEGT. Trimming took 7 bases from V and 0 from J, leaving 13 bases between them. This CDR3 has 16 residues. The CDR3 spells CASMVWGSSYNSPLHF. The CDR3 DNA is TGTGCCAGCATGGTATGGGGGAGCTCCTATAATTCACCCCTCCACTTT.

The rearrangement links TRBV20-1 to TRBJ1-6, with unresolved D. The CDR3 has 15 residues. With 0 bases removed from V and 8 bases from J, the gap between germline ends came to 14 bases. Per the germline V gene, CDR1 is DFQATT and CDR2 is SNEGSKA (reference sequence). The CDR3 region is CSAREGRARDSPLHF. CDR3 DNA sequence: TGCAGTGCTAGAGAGGGGAGGGCGAGGGATTCACCCCTCCACTTT.

This chain uses TRBV5-1 with TRBJ2-3; possibly TRBD2 for D (5 bases). V was clipped by 3 bases and J by 2 bases, with 10 bases between them. The CDR3 is 14 residues long. The germline V gene has CDR1 SGHRS and CDR2 YFSETQ. The DNA of the CDR3 is TGCGCCAGCAGCTCCCCGGAGGTCACAGATACGCAGTATTTT. The encoded protein is CASSSPEVTDTQYF. The full variable domain, in which reference TRBV5-1 and TRBJ2-3 provide the parts outside the CDR3, is KAGVTQTPRYLIKTRGQQVTLSCSPISGHRSVSWYQQTPGQGLQFLFEYFSETQRNKGNFPGRFSGRQFSNSRSEMNVSTLELGDSALYLCASSSPEVTDTQYFGPGTRLTVL.

This chain uses TRBV18 with TRBJ2-7, with D possibly matching TRBD2 (6 bases). V was clipped by 6 bases and J by 1 base, with 16 bases between them. The CDR3 spans 15 residues. CDR1 and CDR2 from the germline V gene are KGHSH and LQKENI. This chain's CDR3 is CASSPGTSPSYEQYF. Here the CDR3 DNA reads TGTGCCAGCTCCCCTGGGACTTCCCCTTCCTACGAGCAGTACTTC. Together with reference TRBV18 and TRBJ2-7, the CDR3 gives the full variable domain: NAGVMQNPRHLVRRRGQEARLRCSPMKGHSHVYWYRQLPEEGLKFMVYLQKENIIDESGMPKERFSAEFPKEGPSILRIQQVVRGDSAAYFCASSPGTSPSYEQYFGPGTRLTVT.

The DNA for the CDR3 is TGTGCCAGCAGCCTCCGTAGGAACACCATATATTTT. Its protein is CASSLRRNTIYF. The V and J genes are TRBV28 and TRBJ1-3; D remains ambiguous. V dropped 6 bases and J dropped 7 bases, with 10 bases sitting between them. Germline CDR1 is MDHEN and CDR2 is SYDVKM. This CDR3 spans 12 amino acids. The full variable domain, in which reference TRBV28 and TRBJ1-3 provide the parts outside the CDR3, is DVKVTQSSRYLVKRTGEKVFLECVQDMDHENMFWYRQDPGLGLRLIYFSYDVKMKEKGDIPEGYSVSREKKERFSLILESASTNQTSMYLCASSLRRNTIYFGEGSWLTVV.

V usage is TRBV3-1 and J usage is TRBJ1-4; D uncertain. CDR1 is LGHDT, CDR2 YNNKEL, per germline (reference sequence). Trimming removed 1 base from V and 5 bases from J, with 5 bases in between. The CDR3 has 13 residues. CDR3 sequence: CASSQVMNEKLFF. The CDR3 DNA is TGTGCCAGCAGCCAAGTAATGAATGAAAAACTGTTTTTT.

J is TRBJ2-1 and V is TRBV7-2, with 12 bases lining up with TRBD2. CDR1 SGHTA and CDR2 FQGNSA come from the germline V gene. V was clipped by 5 bases and J by 4 bases; unmatched bases: 3. CDR3 length: 15 residues. CDR3 region: CASSASGGGYNEQFF. CDR3 DNA: TGTGCCAGCAGCGCTAGCGGGGGGGGTTACAATGAGCAGTTCTTC.

The rearrangement joins TRBV19 to TRBJ2-1, with 7 bases lining up with TRBD1. The ends lost 3 bases at V and 7 bases at J; junction bases unmatched: 6. Germline V gene sequence: CDR1 LNHDA, CDR2 SQIVND (reference sequence). The CDR3 sequence is 14 residues long. Written as DNA, the CDR3 is TGTGCCAGTAGTATCCGAGACAGGGAGAATGAGCAGTTCTTC. It yields the protein CASSIRDRENEQFF.

The chain couples TRBV30 to TRBJ2-2, with a tentative D call TRBD2 (6 bases). CDR1 is GTSNPN and CDR2 is SVGIG in the germline V gene (reference sequence). V was pared by 0 bases and J by 6 bases, with 11 bases between. The CDR3 length is 14 residues. This CDR3 is CAWSVGGRAGELFF. In DNA, the CDR3 is TGTGCCTGGAGTGTGGGAGGACGCGCCGGGGAGCTGTTTTTT. The full variable domain, with the rest looked up from reference TRBV30 and TRBJ2-2, is SQTIHQWPATLVQPVGSPLSLECTVEGTSNPNLYWYRQAAGRGLQLLFYSVGIGQISSEVPQNLSASRPQDRQFILSSKKLLLSDSGFYLCAWSVGGRAGELFFGEGSRLTVL.

The chain couples TRBV9 to TRBJ2-3; possible D gene TRBD2, 5 bases. V gave up 3 bases and J gave up 2 bases, with 7 bases separating them. Germline V lookup: CDR1 SGDLS, CDR2 YYNGEE. The CDR3 loop spans 13 amino acids. CDR3 residues: CASSGGPTDTQYF. In DNA form, the CDR3 reads TGTGCCAGCAGCGGAGGGCCCACAGATACGCAGTATTTT.

The V call is TRBV9, the J call TRBJ1-6; D perhaps matches TRBD1 (5 bases). Trimming shortened V by 3 bases and J by 10 bases, and 23 bases separated the two germline ends. The CDR3 loop spans 17 amino acids. Germline loops: CDR1 SGDLS, CDR2 YYNGEE. CDR3: CASSARLTGTEVSPLHF. The CDR3 nucleotides read TGTGCCAGCAGCGCCCGTTTAACCGGGACCGAAGTGTCACCCCTCCACTTT.

The chain joins TRBV15 to TRBJ1-2, with D unresolved. Germline V CDR1 and CDR2: LNHNV, YYDKDF (reference sequence). Trimming shortened V by 0 bases and J by 8 bases, and 13 bases separated the two germline ends. The CDR3 is 14 residues long. Here the CDR3 reads CATSRDNFRYGYTF. The CDR3 DNA reads TGTGCCACCAGCAGAGATAATTTTAGATACGGCTACACCTTC.

V and J are TRBV10-3 and TRBJ1-4; a weak D match, TRBD1 (6 bases). V lost 0 bases to trimming and J lost 3 bases, with 11 bases between them. This CDR3 region has 16 residues. The germline V gene has CDR1 ENHRY and CDR2 SYGVKD. In DNA, the CDR3 is TGTGCCATCAGTGAGTCGCAACCAGGGGCTAATGAAAAACTGTTTTTT. As protein: CAISESQPGANEKLFF.